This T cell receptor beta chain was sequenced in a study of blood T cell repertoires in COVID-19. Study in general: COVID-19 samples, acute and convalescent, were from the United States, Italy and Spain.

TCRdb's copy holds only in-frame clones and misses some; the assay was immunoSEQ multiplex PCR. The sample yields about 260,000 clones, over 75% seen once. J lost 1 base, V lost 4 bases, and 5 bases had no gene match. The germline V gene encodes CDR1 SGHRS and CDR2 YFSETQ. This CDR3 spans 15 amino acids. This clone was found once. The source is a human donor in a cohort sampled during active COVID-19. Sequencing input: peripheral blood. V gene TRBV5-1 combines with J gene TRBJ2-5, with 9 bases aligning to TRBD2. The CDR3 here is CASSTLAGLQETQYF. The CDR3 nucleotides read TGCGCCAGCAGCACGCTAGCGGGGCTCCAAGAGACCCAGTACTTC.